The present TCR beta chain was sequenced within a study of control samples from healthy donors and cancer patients (TCRdb year 2020). Between the V and J ends, shortened by 0 bases and 3 bases respectively, the junction contains 7 bases. The CDR3 measures 14 amino acids from cysteine to phenylalanine. The CDR3 DNA has 42 bases and is translated from base 1. The germline V gene provides CDR1 SGDLS and CDR2 YYNGEE. The library was generated by the immunoSEQ multiplex PCR assay. As stored in TCRdb, this immuneACCESS dataset retains in-frame rearrangements with V and J assigned. A fraction of the clones does not appear; measured against another copy, unresolved V genes explain less than half of the discrepancy, and the remainder lacks a known reason. The sample has 150,000 or so clones on record, nearly 95% of them singletons. The ten top clones hold around 2.4% of the sample. To note about this clone: It has no known antigen specificity. Within one base of it there is no much larger clone, and no base qualities were kept.

The sequence was obtained from a man aged 45 to 65 in good health. This sequence uses TRBV9 and TRBJ2-1, with no confident D gene call. The material sequenced was blood. DNA sequence: TGTGCCAGCAGCGTAGGTAGAGGCTACAATGAGCAGTTCTTC. The resulting protein is CASSVGRGYNEQFF.